Following are 20 T cell receptor beta chains from one sample sequenced in a study of T cells in Graves' hyperthyroidism and ophthalmopathy. The investigators amplified TCR beta CDR3 regions from RNA transcripts. The TCR CDR3 first-round RT-PCR relied on the HTBI primer set. Each CDR3 protein gets one entry after TCRdb re-called the multiplex PCR reads with MiXCR. This table has fewer than 750,000 distinct CDR3 sequences, roughly 46% appearing once. The sequencing sample was made of peripheral blood or thyroid tissue (not recorded which). The receptors were gathered from a woman aged 18 to 35 with Graves' hyperthyroidism.

Worth noting for this clonotype: Sequence at one end of the junction differs from germline and may be a read error. The genes are TRBV7-9 and TRBJ1-4; the D gene is possibly TRBD1 (5 bases). The CDR3 runs to 14 residues. Germline V lookup: CDR1 SEHNR, CDR2 FQNEAQ (reference sequence). DNA for the CDR3: TGTGCCAGCAGCTTCTCGGTTGGGGGAGGTGAAAAACTGTTT. Residues: CASSFSVGGGEKLF.

This clonotype was seen a few times. This chain connects TRBV2 to TRBJ1-4, with a weak D call TRBD1 (6 bases). The CDR3 extends over 16 amino acids. The V and J ends lost 3 bases and 3 bases respectively, with 14 bases between them. Germline-derived CDR1 and CDR2 are SNHLY and FYNNEI. The CDR3 region is CASSDFLDRSNEKLFF. As DNA, the CDR3 is TGTGCCAGCAGTGATTTCCTGGACAGATCTAATGAAAAACTGTTTTTT.

This clonotype was counted many times. This chain links TRBV4-2 with TRBJ1-5, with D possibly matching TRBD1 (5 bases). CDR3 size: 14 residues. From germline, CDR1 is LGHNA and CDR2 YNFKEQ. The V gene lost 4 bases and the J gene lost 9 bases, with 16 bases spanning the gap. The CDR3 coding sequence is TGTGCCAGCAGCCCCCCGGGGGGAAACCGGCCCCAGCATTTT. Its translation: CASSPPGGNRPQHF.

The genes are TRBV20-1 and TRBJ2-5, with 11 bases that match TRBD2. The J call may be wrong; the DNA end is better matched by TRBJ2-1. CDR1 DFQATT and CDR2 SNEGSKA come from the germline V gene (reference sequence). The CDR3 contains 15 residues. The DNA for the CDR3 is TGCAGTGCTAGAACTAGCGGGAGTGTCTACAATGAGCAGTTCTTC. It yields the protein CSARTSGSVYNEQFF.

V gene TRBV7-6 combines with J gene TRBJ2-3; D is unresolved. The CDR3 has 12 residues. V was trimmed by 8 bases and J by 2 bases, leaving 8 bases between them. CDR1 and CDR2 from the germline V gene are SGHVS and FNYEAQ. The CDR3 region is CASGRSTDTQYF. The CDR3 DNA sequence: TGTGCCAGCGGCCGGTCCACAGATACGCAGTATTTT.

Ten or more counts support this clonotype. The J gene is TRBJ1-2, the V gene TRBV7-9; the D is unclear. V was shortened by 1 base and J by 6 bases, with 15 bases between the two germline ends. The CDR3 has 15 residues. The germline V gene has CDR1 SEHNR and CDR2 FQNEAQ (reference sequence). CDR3 DNA: TGTGCCAGCAGCTTAGACGATTCCCGGAGTAATGGCTACACCTTC. Translation: CASSLDDSRSNGYTF.

The chain combines TRBV29-1 with TRBJ1-2; D call uncertain. CDR3 size: 8 residues. Germline CDR1 SQVTM, CDR2 ANQGSEA. CDR3 region: CRVNGYTF. CDR3 DNA sequence: TGCAGGGTAAATGGCTACACCTTC.

This clonotype was seen at least ten times. The genes are TRBV5-4 and TRBJ1-1, with TRBD1 as a possible D gene (5 bases). Trimming removed 4 bases from V and 10 bases from J, with 23 bases in between. This CDR3 comprises 15 residues. Germline lookup yields CDR1 SGHNT and CDR2 YYREEE (reference sequence). This CDR3 reads CASSVEPRDPQGAFF. CDR3 DNA: TGTGCCAGCAGCGTTGAACCCCGGGACCCCCAGGGAGCTTTCTTT.

CDR3 sequence reads: CASSATGGSGELEQYF. The DNA of the CDR3 is TGTGCCAGCAGTGCCACGGGCGGGAGCGGGGAGCTCGAGCAGTACTTC. The V gene is TRBV25-1, the J gene TRBJ2-7, with 7 bases aligning to TRBD2. The ends lost 4 bases at V and 6 bases at J; junction bases unmatched: 15. CDR1 is MGHDK and CDR2 is SYGVNS in the germline V gene. The CDR3 covers 16 residues.

This chain joins TRBV18 and TRBJ1-4, with 9 bases fitting TRBD1. CDR1 KGHSH and CDR2 LQKENI come from the germline V gene. Trimming took 3 bases from V and 5 from J; bases not matched to a gene: 7. The CDR3 has 16 residues. The CDR3 sequence is CASSPMDRGGNEKLFF. In DNA form, the CDR3 reads TGTGCCAGCTCACCCATGGACAGGGGAGGCAATGAAAAACTGTTTTTT.

The table lists this clonotype with many counts. The chain employs TRBV5-1 and TRBJ2-7; no clear D gene. Trimming pared 0 bases from V and 5 bases from J, leaving 12 bases between. The germline gives CDR1 SGHRS, CDR2 YFSETQ. CDR3 length equals 14 residues. CDR3: CASSLVQSFDEQYF. In nucleotides, the CDR3 is TGCGCCAGCAGCTTGGTACAGAGTTTCGACGAGCAGTACTTC.

This clonotype was recorded only once. The J gene is TRBJ2-7, the V gene TRBV4-2; 10 bases align to TRBD2. J was trimmed by 4 bases and V by 1 base; bases with no gene match: 7. This CDR3 contains 16 residues. Per the germline V gene, CDR1 is LGHNA and CDR2 is YNFKEQ. The CDR3: CASSQGLAGVIYEQYF. CDR3 coding DNA: TGTGCCAGCAGCCAAGGTCTAGCGGGAGTCATATACGAGCAGTACTTC.

This rearrangement joins TRBV29-1 to TRBJ2-3; 9 nucleotides match TRBD2. CDR3 length: 13 residues. V gave up 7 bases and J gave up 2 bases; unmatched junction bases: 4. CDR1 is SQVTM and CDR2 is ANQGSEA in the germline V gene. The CDR3 region is CSGGLANTDTQYF. CDR3 DNA: TGCAGCGGCGGACTAGCGAACACAGATACGCAGTATTTT.

This clonotype has ten or more counts. V gene TRBV20-1 combines with J gene TRBJ1-5, with 10 positions matching TRBD1. CDR1 and CDR2 (germline): DFQATT, SNEGSKA (reference sequence). This CDR3 contains 13 residues. V lost 5 bases and J lost 4; bases outside the gene matches: 2. The CDR3 here is CSAGTGANQPQHF. In DNA form, the CDR3 reads TGCAGTGCTGGGACAGGGGCTAATCAGCCCCAGCATTTT.

V and J are TRBV30 and TRBJ1-1, with TRBD1 matching 9 bases. V dropped 2 bases and J dropped 4; count of bases not matched to a gene: 8. Germline-derived CDR1 and CDR2 are GTSNPN and SVGIG (reference sequence). The CDR3 is 15 amino acids. CDR3 amino acids: CAWSHRGLEVTEAFF. CDR3 in DNA: TGTGCCTGGAGTCACAGGGGGCTGGAGGTCACTGAAGCTTTCTTT.

This clonotype was observed at least ten times. The chain links TRBV19 to TRBJ1-1; D ambiguous. Per the germline V gene, CDR1 is LNHDA and CDR2 is SQIVND (reference sequence). Trimming shortened V by 5 bases and J by 8 bases, and 9 bases separated the two germline ends. The CDR3 sequence is 11 residues long. The CDR3 protein is CASSEPGEAFF. In DNA, the CDR3 is TGTGCCAGTAGTGAGCCCGGGGAAGCTTTCTTT. The complete variable domain, with remaining parts taken from reference TRBV19 and TRBJ1-1, reads DGGITQSPKYLFRKEGQNVTLSCEQNLNHDAMYWYRQDPGQGLRLIYYSQIVNDFQKGDIAEGYSVSREKKESFPLTVTSAQKNPTAFYLCASSEPGEAFFGQGTRLTVV.

This clonotype was seen only a few times. The rearrangement joins TRBV4-2 to TRBJ1-1; possibly TRBD1 for D (6 bases). This CDR3 contains 16 residues. V lost 1 base to trimming and J lost 1 base, with 13 bases between them. Looked up from germline, CDR1 is LGHNA and CDR2 is YNFKEQ. CDR3 residues: CASSQAAGGANTEAFF. The CDR3 DNA reads as TGTGCCAGCAGCCAAGCGGCCGGGGGGGCGAACACTGAAGCTTTCTTT.

J is TRBJ2-7 and V is TRBV2; unclear D gene. The CDR3 consists of 13 residues. Germline CDR1 reads SNHLY; CDR2 reads FYNNEI. CDR3 DNA sequence: TGTGCTAGGGTCGTGGGAAGCGATGGCGAGCAGTACTTC. This gives the protein CARVVGSDGEQYF.

V is TRBV7-3 and J is TRBJ1-1; a possible D gene is TRBD1 (5 bases). Trimming cost V 5 bases and J 14 bases, with 21 bases left between them. The germline V gene has CDR1 SGHTA and CDR2 FQGTGA. The CDR3 totals 13 residues. CDR3 nucleotide sequence: TGTGCCAGCAGCCCTGACAGTGGAGCTCAGGCCTTCTTT. It yields the protein CASSPDSGAQAFF.

This clonotype was seen ten or more times. Written as DNA, the CDR3 is TGTGCCACCGAGCGCTCCTATAATTCACCCCTCCACTTT. Its protein is CATERSYNSPLHF. V and J are TRBV15 and TRBJ1-6, with D uncertain. V gave up 8 bases and J gave up 0 bases, with 5 bases separating them. Germline V lookup: CDR1 LNHNV, CDR2 YYDKDF (reference sequence). The CDR3 has 13 residues.